These T cell receptor beta chains were read from a single sample in a study of T cells in tuberculosis. TCRdb keeps only in-frame clones here, not all; method: immunoSEQ multiplex PCR. The table includes more than 70,000 clones, just over 90% detected once. Sequences were obtained from CD1b-GMM tetramer-negative cells sorted from PBMCs. These receptors were collected from an adult woman with latent tuberculosis. The CDR3 runs from the conserved cysteine through the conserved F or W. The order of the fields is V gene, clone size, J gene, D gene, CDR3 DNA, CDR3 protein. A D gene is named only where the DNA matches it firmly. Rows may omit the clone size; those that give it use once, few, many or a size class.

TRBV5-1	-	TRBJ2-7	TRBD1	TGCGCCAGCAGCTTGGGCAGGGGGCACTACGAGCAGTACTTC	CASSLGRGHYEQYF
TRBV19	-	TRBJ1-2	-	TGTGCCAGTAGTGAGGCAGGGGCTAACTATGGCTACACCTTC	CASSEAGANYGYTF
TRBV19	-	TRBJ1-2	-	TGTGCCAGTAGTGTGACAGTTACCTATGGCTACACCTTC	CASSVTVTYGYTF
TRBV5-1	-	TRBJ2-5	-	TGCGCCAGCAGCTTCACCAGGGGTACGGAAGAGACCCAGTACTTC	CASSFTRGTEETQYF
TRBV30	-	TRBJ2-1	-	TGTGCCTGGAACCGGGGGACCTCCTACAATGAGCAGTTCTTC	CAWNRGTSYNEQFF
TRBV5-4	-	TRBJ1-1	TRBD1	TGTGCCAGCAGCTATGGACAGGGCATGAACACTGAAGCTTTCTTT	CASSYGQGMNTEAFF
TRBV27	-	TRBJ2-1	-	TGTGCCAGCAGTTCCCCGGGTTACAATGAGCAGTTCTTC	CASSSPGYNEQFF
TRBV5-8	-	TRBJ1-2	TRBD1	TGTGCCAGCAGTTTTATGACAGGGCCCTCCTCGTATGGCTACACCTTC	CASSFMTGPSSYGYTF
TRBV19	-	TRBJ2-3	-	TGTGCCAGTAGTATAGCCGTCCCGGCGGTCACAGATACGCAGTATTTT	CASSIAVPAVTDTQYF
TRBV19	-	TRBJ2-1	-	TGTGCCAGTAGTATTGTCCCAGGGGTCCTCAACAATGAGCAGTTCTTC	CASSIVPGVLNNEQFF
TRBV28	-	TRBJ2-5	TRBD1	TGTGCCACCAGAACAGGGGCCCTCATTGAGACCCAGTACTTC	CATRTGALIETQYF
TRBV30	-	TRBJ2-5	TRBD1	TGTGCCTGGAGGGGGGGACAGGTTGGGGTGAAGTACTTC	CAWRGGQVGVKYF
TRBV5-1	-	TRBJ1-1	-	TGCGCCAGCAGTGGGCGGGATAACACTGAAGCTTTCTTT	CASSGRDNTEAFF
TRBV7-7	-	TRBJ2-3	-	TGTGCTAGCAGCTTCGGGGGGCCCACAGATACGCAGTATTTT	CASSFGGPTDTQYF
TRBV7-6	-	TRBJ2-6	TRBD1	TGTGCCAGCAGCTTAGGGTGGACAGGGCAAACTGGGGCCAACGTCCTGACTTTC	CASSLGWTGQTGANVLTF
TRBV6-5	-	TRBJ2-1	TRBD2	TGTGCCAGCAGTTACGGGCTAGCGGGGGTAAATGAGCAGTTCTTC	CASSYGLAGVNEQFF
TRBV19	-	TRBJ2-7	-	TGTGCCAGTAGTAGAACAGGGACCTACGAGCAGTACTTC	CASSRTGTYEQYF
TRBV15	-	TRBJ2-5	TRBD2	TGTGCCACCAGCAGAGCCACTAGCGGGCAAGAGACCCAGTACTTC	CATSRATSGQETQYF
TRBV29-1	few	TRBJ2-1	-	TGCAGCGTTGTTTCTGCCCTAGTCGCTCACAATGAGCAGTTCTTC	CSVVSALVAHNEQFF
TRBV7-7	-	TRBJ1-4	-	TGTGCTAAGCTCGCCTTGCTTAATGAAAAACTGTTTTTT	CAKLALLNEKLFF
TRBV6-6	-	TRBJ2-5	-	TGTGCCAGCAGTCGGGGACTGGGACTAGAGACCCAGTACTTC	CASSRGLGLETQYF
TRBV4-1	-	TRBJ2-5	TRBD2	TGCGCCAGCAGCCAAGACCCGGCCGGCCCGGGGGGGGCAGAGACCCAGTACTTC	CASSQDPAGPGGAETQYF
TRBV29-1	-	TRBJ1-1	-	TGCAGCGTTGCTGGTTCGGGGGGCACTGAAGCTTTCTTT	CSVAGSGGTEAFF
TRBV18	-	TRBJ1-1	TRBD1	TGTGCCAGCTCACAGGAGGGGACAGCGAACACTGAAGCTTTCTTT	CASSQEGTANTEAFF
TRBV20-1	-	TRBJ2-5	TRBD1	TGCAGTGCTAGACGGACAGGGGAGCAGTACTTC	CSARRTGEQYF
TRBV4-2	few	TRBJ2-2	TRBD2	TGTGCCAGCAGCTTGCCCGGGACTAGCGGGGGGGCCGACACCGGGGAGCTGTTTTTT	CASSLPGTSGGADTGELFF
TRBV15	-	TRBJ1-2	-	TGTGCCACCAGCAGAGAGTATACCGGGACTCCCGATGGCTACACCTTC	CATSREYTGTPDGYTF
TRBV10-2	-	TRBJ2-5	-	TGCGCCAGCAGTGATACTTACCGTTTGGAGTACTTC	CASSDTYRLEYF
TRBV19	few	TRBJ1-3	-	TGTGCCAGTAGGACAAGATCTTCTGGAAACACCATATATTTT	CASRTRSSGNTIYF
TRBV5-4	-	TRBJ1-1	-	TGTGCCAGCAGCTTGGGGGGGAGGGCTGAAGCTTTCTTT	CASSLGGRAEAFF
TRBV5-1	-	TRBJ2-7	-	TGCGCCAGCAGCTCTCCTCTAGGGGGAAGTGAGCAGTACTTC	CASSSPLGGSEQYF
TRBV4-2	-	TRBJ1-4	TRBD1	TGTGCCAGCAGCCAAGATAAGGGGGCCTTTAATGAAAAACTGTTTTTT	CASSQDKGAFNEKLFF
TRBV12-2	once	TRBJ1-2	-	TGTGCAAGTCGCTACAGGATTTCCTGTGGCTACACCTTC	CASRYRISCGYTF
TRBV5-4	-	TRBJ2-3	TRBD2	TGTGCCAGCAGCTTGGGGTTTTCGGGGGGGCTCGATACGCAGTATTTT	CASSLGFSGGLDTQYF
TRBV20-1	once	TRBJ2-3	-	TGCAGTGCTAACAGGGCAGATACGCAGTATTTT	CSANRADTQYF
TRBV5-1	-	TRBJ2-1	TRBD2	TGCGCCAGCAGCTTAGGGGCGGGGGACGGGAATGAGCAGTTCTTC	CASSLGAGDGNEQFF
TRBV29-1	-	TRBJ2-1	TRBD1	TGCAGCGTTGTCCCGGGGACAGGGTTTTACAATGAGCAGTTCTTC	CSVVPGTGFYNEQFF
TRBV18	-	TRBJ1-5	TRBD1	TGTGCCAGCTCACCAACAGGGGGTCGCTATCAGCCCCAGCATTTT	CASSPTGGRYQPQHF
TRBV5-1	-	TRBJ1-6	TRBD1	TGCGCCAGCAGTACACAGGGGGCAGGGTCACCCCTCCACTTT	CASSTQGAGSPLHF
TRBV6-6	-	TRBJ1-2	-	TGTGCCAGCAGTTACCTGGACATATCCTATGGCTACACCTTC	CASSYLDISYGYTF
TRBV19	-	TRBJ2-7	TRBD2	TGTGCCAGTAGTATTACGGGAGGGAACTACGAGCAGTACTTC	CASSITGGNYEQYF
TRBV30	-	TRBJ1-2	TRBD1	TGTGCCTGGAGCTCCGGGACAGCTCACTATGGCTACACCTTC	CAWSSGTAHYGYTF
TRBV7-2	-	TRBJ2-2	-	TGTGCCAGCAGCTTAGTGGCGGTGAACACCGGGGAGCTGTTTTTT	CASSLVAVNTGELFF
TRBV29-1	-	TRBJ1-2	-	TGCAGCACCCAGGGAAACTATGGCTACACCTTC	CSTQGNYGYTF
TRBV6-1	-	TRBJ1-1	-	TGTGCCAGCAGTCTCTTTGGAAGGAGCACTGAAGCTTTCTTT	CASSLFGRSTEAFF
TRBV19	few	TRBJ2-5	TRBD2	TGTGCCAGTAGTGGGGTCGGGGGGGCCGCGGAGACCCAGTACTTC	CASSGVGGAAETQYF
TRBV18	-	TRBJ2-1	TRBD2	TGTGCCACCAATATAGCGGGGGGGTACAATGAGCAGTTCTTC	CATNIAGGYNEQFF
TRBV28	-	TRBJ1-5	TRBD1	TGTGCCAGCAGTCGACAGGGGGAGTACAATCAGCCCCAGCATTTT	CASSRQGEYNQPQHF
TRBV14	-	TRBJ2-1	-	TGTGCCAGCAGCCAAGGTGTCAGGTCGAATGAGCAGTTCTTC	CASSQGVRSNEQFF
TRBV9	-	TRBJ2-3	-	TGTGCCAGCAGCGTTACGGGGTCTAGCACAGATACGCAGTATTTT	CASSVTGSSTDTQYF
TRBV7-9	-	TRBJ1-5	-	TGTGCCAGCAGCCCCGACCCAGGTGGGCAGCCCCAGCATTTT	CASSPDPGGQPQHF
TRBV2	-	TRBJ2-3	TRBD2	TGTGCCGGGGGACTAGCGGGGACAGATACGCAGTATTTT	CAGGLAGTDTQYF
TRBV19	-	TRBJ1-2	-	TGTGCCAGTACCCAGGGTAGTTATGGCTACACCTTC	CASTQGSYGYTF
TRBV6-1	-	TRBJ1-1	-	TGTGCCAGCAGGACAGCGAACACTGAAGCTTTCTTT	CASRTANTEAFF
TRBV7-9	once	TRBJ2-1	TRBD2	TGTGCCAGCAGCTTACCCCCCTCGGGGGGGTACAATGAGCAGTTCTTC	CASSLPPSGGYNEQFF
TRBV2	-	TRBJ1-2	-	TGTGCCAGCAGTTCGGACAGCTATGGCTACACCTTC	CASSSDSYGYTF
TRBV7-8	-	TRBJ1-5	-	TGTGCCAGCAGTTCTAGAGGGAGTTGGGGTCAGCCCCAGCATTTT	CASSSRGSWGQPQHF